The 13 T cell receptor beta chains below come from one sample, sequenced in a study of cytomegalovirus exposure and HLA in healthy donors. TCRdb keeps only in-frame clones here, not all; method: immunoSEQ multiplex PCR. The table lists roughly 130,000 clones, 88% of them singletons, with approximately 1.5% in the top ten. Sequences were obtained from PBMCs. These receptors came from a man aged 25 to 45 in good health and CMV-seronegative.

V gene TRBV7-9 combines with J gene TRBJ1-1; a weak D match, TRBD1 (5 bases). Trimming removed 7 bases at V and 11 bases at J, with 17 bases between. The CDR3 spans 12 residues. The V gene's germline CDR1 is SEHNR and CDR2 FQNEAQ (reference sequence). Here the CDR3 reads CASTPSGPGAFF. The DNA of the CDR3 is TGTGCCAGCACCCCGTCGGGTCCAGGGGCTTTCTTT.

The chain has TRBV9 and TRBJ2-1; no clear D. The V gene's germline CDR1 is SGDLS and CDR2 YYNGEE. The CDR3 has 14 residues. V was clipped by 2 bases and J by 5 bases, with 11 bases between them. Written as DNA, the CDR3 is TGTGCCAGCAGCGTCGAATACAGCAACAATGAGCAGTTCTTC. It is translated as CASSVEYSNNEQFF.

The CDR3 here is CASSPGGQNIYNEQFF. In DNA form, the CDR3 reads TGTGCCAGCAGCCCTGGGGGACAGAACATATACAATGAGCAGTTCTTC. J is TRBJ2-1 and V is TRBV11-3; TRBD1 matches 7 bases. The ends lost 5 bases at V and 4 bases at J; junction bases unmatched: 11. This CDR3 contains 16 residues. Germline CDR1 is SGHNT and CDR2 is YENEEA.

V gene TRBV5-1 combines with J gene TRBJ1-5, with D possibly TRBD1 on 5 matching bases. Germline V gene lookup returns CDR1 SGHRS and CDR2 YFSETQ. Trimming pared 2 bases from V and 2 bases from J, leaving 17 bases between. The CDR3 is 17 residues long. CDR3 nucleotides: TGCGCCAGCAGCTTAGGCCTACAGGAAAGGGGCAATCAGCCCCAGCATTTT. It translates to CASSLGLQERGNQPQHF.

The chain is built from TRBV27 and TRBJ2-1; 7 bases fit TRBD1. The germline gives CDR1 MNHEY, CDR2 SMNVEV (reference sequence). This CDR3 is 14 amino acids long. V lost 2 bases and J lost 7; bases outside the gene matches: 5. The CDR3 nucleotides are TGTGCCAGCAGTTTAACAGGGGTAGTGAATGAGCAGTTCTTC. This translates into CASSLTGVVNEQFF.

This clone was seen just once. The CDR3 DNA sequence: TGCGCCAGCAGCCGTACTAGCTCTGGTACGCAGTATTTT. Protein sequence: CASSRTSSGTQYF. The chain links TRBV5-1 to TRBJ2-3, with TRBD2 as a possible D gene (6 bases). The CDR3 sequence is 13 residues long. Germline CDR1 reads SGHRS; CDR2 reads YFSETQ. V was clipped by 4 bases and J by 8 bases, with 14 bases between them.

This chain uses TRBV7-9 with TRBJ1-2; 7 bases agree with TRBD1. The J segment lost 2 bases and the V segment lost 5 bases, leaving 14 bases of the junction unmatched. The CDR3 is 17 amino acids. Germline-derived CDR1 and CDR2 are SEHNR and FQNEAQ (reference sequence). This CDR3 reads CASSPPPDRVRNYGYTF. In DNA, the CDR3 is TGTGCCAGCAGCCCACCCCCCGACAGGGTCAGGAACTATGGCTACACCTTC.

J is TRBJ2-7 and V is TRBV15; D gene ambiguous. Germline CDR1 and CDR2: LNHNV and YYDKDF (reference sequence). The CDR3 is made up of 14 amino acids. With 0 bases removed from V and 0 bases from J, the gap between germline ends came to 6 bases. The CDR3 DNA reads TGTGCCACCAGCAGAGATACGGTCTCCTACGAGCAGTACTTC. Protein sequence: CATSRDTVSYEQYF.

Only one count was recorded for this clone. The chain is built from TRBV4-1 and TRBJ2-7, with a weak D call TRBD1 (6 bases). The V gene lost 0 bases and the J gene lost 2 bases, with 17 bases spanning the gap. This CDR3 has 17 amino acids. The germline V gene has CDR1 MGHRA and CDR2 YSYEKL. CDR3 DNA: TGCGCCAGCAGCCAAGAGTCGACAGGTAGGAGCGCCTACGAGCAGTACTTC. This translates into CASSQESTGRSAYEQYF.

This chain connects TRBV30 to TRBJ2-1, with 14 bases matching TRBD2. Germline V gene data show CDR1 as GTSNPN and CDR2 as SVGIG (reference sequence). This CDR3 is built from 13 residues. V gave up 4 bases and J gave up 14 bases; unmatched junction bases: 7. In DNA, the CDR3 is TGTGCCTGGATCGGGACTAGCGGGAGTCCCAAGTTCTTC. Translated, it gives CAWIGTSGSPKFF.

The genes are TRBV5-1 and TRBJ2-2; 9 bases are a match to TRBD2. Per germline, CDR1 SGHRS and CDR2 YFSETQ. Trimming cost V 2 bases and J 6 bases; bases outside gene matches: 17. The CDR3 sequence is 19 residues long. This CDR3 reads CASSFPPHYSGSTAGELFF. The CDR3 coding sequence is TGCGCCAGCAGCTTTCCACCGCATTATAGCGGGAGTACGGCCGGGGAGCTGTTTTTT.

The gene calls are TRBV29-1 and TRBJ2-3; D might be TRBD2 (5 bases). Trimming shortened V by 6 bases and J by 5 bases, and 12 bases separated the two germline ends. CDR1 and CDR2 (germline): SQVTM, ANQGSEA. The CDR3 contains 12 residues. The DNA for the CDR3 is TGCAGCGTCCGGAGGAAGGGAGATACGCAGTATTTT. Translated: CSVRRKGDTQYF.

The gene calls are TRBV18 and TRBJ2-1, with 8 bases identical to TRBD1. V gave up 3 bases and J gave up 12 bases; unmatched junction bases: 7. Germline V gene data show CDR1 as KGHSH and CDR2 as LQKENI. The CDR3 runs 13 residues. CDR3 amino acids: CASSPQDRVPQFF. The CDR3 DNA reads TGTGCCAGCTCACCTCAGGACAGGGTACCGCAGTTCTTC.